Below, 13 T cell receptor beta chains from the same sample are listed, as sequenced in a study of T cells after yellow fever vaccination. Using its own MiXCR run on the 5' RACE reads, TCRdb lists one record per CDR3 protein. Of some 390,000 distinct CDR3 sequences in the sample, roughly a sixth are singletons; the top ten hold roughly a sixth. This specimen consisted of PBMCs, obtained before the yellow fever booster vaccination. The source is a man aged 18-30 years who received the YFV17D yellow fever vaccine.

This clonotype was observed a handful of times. CDR3 protein: CASSGLAEQFF. The CDR3 nucleotides read TGTGCCAGCTCGGGACTGGCTGAGCAGTTCTTC. V and J are TRBV7-9 and TRBJ2-1; possible D gene TRBD2, 6 bases. This CDR3 comprises 11 residues. The germline V gene has CDR1 SEHNR and CDR2 FQNEAQ (reference sequence). The V end lost 8 bases, the J end lost 9 bases, and 11 bases lay between the germline ends.

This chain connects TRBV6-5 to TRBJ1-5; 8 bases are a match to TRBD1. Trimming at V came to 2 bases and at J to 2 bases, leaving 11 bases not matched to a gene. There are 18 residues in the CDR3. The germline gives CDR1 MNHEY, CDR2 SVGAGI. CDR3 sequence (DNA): TGTGCCAGCAGTTACCCCCAGAACAGGGGGGGAGGCAATCAGCCCCAGCATTTT. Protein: CASSYPQNRGGGNQPQHF.

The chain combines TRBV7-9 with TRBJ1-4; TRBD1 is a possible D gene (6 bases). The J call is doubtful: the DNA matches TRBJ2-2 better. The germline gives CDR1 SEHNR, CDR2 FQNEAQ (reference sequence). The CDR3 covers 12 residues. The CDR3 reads CASSFYREELFF. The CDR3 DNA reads TGTGCCAGCAGCTTCTACAGGGAGGAGCTGTTTTTT.

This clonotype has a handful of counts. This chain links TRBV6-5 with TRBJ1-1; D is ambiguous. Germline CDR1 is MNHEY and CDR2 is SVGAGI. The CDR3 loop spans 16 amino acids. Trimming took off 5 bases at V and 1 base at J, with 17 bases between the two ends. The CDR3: CASSPRTDRPNTEAFF. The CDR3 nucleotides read TGTGCCAGCAGTCCAAGGACGGATAGGCCGAACACTGAAGCTTTCTTT.

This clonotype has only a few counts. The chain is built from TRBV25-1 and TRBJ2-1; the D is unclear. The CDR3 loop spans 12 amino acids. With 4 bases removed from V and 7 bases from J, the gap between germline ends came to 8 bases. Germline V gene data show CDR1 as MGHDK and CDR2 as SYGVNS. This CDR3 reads CASSVAVNEQFF. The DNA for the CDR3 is TGTGCCAGCAGTGTTGCGGTTAATGAGCAGTTCTTC.

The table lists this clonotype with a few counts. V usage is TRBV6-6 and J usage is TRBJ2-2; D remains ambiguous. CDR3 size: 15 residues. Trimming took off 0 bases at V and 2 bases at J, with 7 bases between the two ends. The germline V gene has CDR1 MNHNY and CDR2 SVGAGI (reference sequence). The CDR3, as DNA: TGTGCCAGCAGTTACTCCGGCAGAAACACCGGGGAGCTGTTTTTT. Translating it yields CASSYSGRNTGELFF.

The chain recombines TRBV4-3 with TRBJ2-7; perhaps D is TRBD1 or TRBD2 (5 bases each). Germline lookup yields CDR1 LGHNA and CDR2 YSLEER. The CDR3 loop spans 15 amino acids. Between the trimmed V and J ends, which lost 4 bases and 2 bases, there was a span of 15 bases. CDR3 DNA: TGCGCCAGCAGCCCATACGGGACCCAAGCCTACGAGCAGTACTTC. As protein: CASSPYGTQAYEQYF.

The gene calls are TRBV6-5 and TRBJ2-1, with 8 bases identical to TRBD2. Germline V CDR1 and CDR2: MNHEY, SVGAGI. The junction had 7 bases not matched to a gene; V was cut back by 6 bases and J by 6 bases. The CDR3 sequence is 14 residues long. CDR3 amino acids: CASSYGTRPNEQFF. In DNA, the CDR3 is TGTGCCAGCAGCTACGGGACTAGACCCAATGAGCAGTTCTTC.

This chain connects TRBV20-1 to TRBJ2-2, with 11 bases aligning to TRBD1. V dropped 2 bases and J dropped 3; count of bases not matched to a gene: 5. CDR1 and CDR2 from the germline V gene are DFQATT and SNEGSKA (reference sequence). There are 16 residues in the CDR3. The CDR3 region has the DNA TGCAGTGCTAGATTGGGACAGGGGGGATACACCGGGGAGCTGTTTTTT. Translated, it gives CSARLGQGGYTGELFF.

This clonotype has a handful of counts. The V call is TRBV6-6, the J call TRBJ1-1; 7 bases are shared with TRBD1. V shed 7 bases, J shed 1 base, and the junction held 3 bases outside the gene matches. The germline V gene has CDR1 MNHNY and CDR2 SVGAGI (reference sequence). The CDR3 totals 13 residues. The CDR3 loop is CASNRQGNTEAFF. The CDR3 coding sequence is TGTGCCAGCAATAGACAGGGGAACACTGAAGCTTTCTTT.

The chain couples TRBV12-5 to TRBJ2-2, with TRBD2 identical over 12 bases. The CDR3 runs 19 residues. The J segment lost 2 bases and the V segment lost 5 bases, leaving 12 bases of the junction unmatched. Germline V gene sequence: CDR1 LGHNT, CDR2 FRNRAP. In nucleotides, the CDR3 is TGTGCTAGTGGTCCATCTTCGACTAGCGGGGGTGCTAACACCGGGGAGCTGTTTTTT. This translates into CASGPSSTSGGANTGELFF. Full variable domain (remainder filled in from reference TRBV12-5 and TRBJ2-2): DARVTQTPRHKVTEMGQEVTMRCQPILGHNTVFWYRQTMMQGLELLAYFRNRAPLDDSGMPKDRFSAEMPDATLATLKIQPSEPRDSAVYFCASGPSSTSGGANTGELFFGEGSRLTVL.

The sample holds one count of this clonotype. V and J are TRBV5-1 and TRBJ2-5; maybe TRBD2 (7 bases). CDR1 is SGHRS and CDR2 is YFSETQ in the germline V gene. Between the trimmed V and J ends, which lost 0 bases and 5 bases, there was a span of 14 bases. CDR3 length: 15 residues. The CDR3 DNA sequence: TGCGCCAGCAGCTTGGAAACCCGGGGGGCTGAGACCCAGTACTTC. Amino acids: CASSLETRGAETQYF.

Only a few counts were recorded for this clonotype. CDR3 nucleotide sequence: TGTGCCAGCAGCTATCGGGACTCCAGACCCCACGAGCAGTACTTC. This codes for CASSYRDSRPHEQYF. The rearrangement uses TRBV7-2 and TRBJ2-7; the D gene is possibly TRBD2 (6 bases). Germline V gives CDR1 SGHTA, CDR2 FQGNSA. Trimming removed 4 bases from V and 5 bases from J, with 18 bases in between. CDR3 size: 15 residues.